The T cell receptor beta chain described here comes from a study of OX40 agonist ivuxolimab in advanced cancers. Whole-study results and caveats: No antigen was identified for the clonally expanded peripheral T cells.

Sequencing was performed with immunoSEQ multiplex PCR; in TCRdb, only in-frame clones are kept and a portion is missing. This table has approximately 58,000 clones, 80% to 90% appearing once. Patients had blood sampled at baseline and again on cycle 4 day 1 and cycle 7 day 1. About this clone: Antigen: not known.

This receptor was identified in an adult with an advanced solid tumor such as melanoma, head and neck, liver or kidney cancer. Sequencing was performed on CD4+ or CD8+ T cells sorted from blood, taken in a trial of the OX40 agonist ivuxolimab.

CDR3 DNA sequence: TGTGCCAGCTCACGCCCCACGAGGCCGGGGAACACCGGGGAGCTGTTTTTT. Encoded protein: CASSRPTRPGNTGELFF. The J gene is TRBJ2-2, the V gene TRBV18; D not certain. This CDR3 comprises 17 residues. V shed 4 bases and J shed 1 base, with 16 bases lying between them. The germline gives CDR1 KGHSH, CDR2 LQKENI. Looking up the rest from reference TRBV18 and TRBJ2-2 gives the full variable domain: NAGVMQNPRHLVRRRGQEARLRCSPMKGHSHVYWYRQLPEEGLKFMVYLQKENIIDESGMPKERFSAEFPKEGPSILRIQQVVRGDSAAYFCASSRPTRPGNTGELFFGEGSRLTVL.